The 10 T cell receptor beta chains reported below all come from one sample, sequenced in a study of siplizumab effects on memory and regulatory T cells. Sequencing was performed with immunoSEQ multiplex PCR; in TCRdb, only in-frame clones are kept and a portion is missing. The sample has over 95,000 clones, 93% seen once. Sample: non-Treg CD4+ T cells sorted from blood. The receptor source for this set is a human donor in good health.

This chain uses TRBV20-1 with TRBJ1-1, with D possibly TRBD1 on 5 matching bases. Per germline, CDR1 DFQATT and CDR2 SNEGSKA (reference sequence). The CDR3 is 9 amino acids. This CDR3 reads CLTGPEAFF. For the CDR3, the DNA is TGCCTTACAGGTCCTGAAGCTTTCTTT.

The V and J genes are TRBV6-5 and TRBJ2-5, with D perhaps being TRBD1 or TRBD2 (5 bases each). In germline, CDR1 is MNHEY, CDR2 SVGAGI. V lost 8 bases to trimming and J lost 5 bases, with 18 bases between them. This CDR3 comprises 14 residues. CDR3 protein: CASSRGLWGETQYF. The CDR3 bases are TGTGCCAGCTCAAGGGGTTTATGGGGGGAGACCCAGTACTTC.

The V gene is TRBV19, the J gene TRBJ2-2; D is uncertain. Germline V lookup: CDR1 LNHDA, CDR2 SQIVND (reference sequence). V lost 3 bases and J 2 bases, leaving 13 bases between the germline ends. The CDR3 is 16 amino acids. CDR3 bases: TGTGCCAGTAGTATCATGGTCAACACCAACACCGGGGAGCTGTTTTTT. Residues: CASSIMVNTNTGELFF.

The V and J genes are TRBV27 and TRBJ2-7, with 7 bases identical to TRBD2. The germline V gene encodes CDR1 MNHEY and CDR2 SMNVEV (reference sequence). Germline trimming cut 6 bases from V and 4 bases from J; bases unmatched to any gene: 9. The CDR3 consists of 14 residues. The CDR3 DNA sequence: TGTGCCAGCAGCGTGGGGGGGGGAAAGTACGAGCAGTACTTC. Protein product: CASSVGGGKYEQYF.

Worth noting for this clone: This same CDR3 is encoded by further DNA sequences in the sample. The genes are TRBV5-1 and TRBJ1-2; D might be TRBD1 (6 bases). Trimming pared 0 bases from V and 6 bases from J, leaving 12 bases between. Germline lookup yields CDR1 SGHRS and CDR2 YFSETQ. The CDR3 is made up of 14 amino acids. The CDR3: CASSLGSGADGYTF. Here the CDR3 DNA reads TGCGCCAGCAGCTTGGGGTCAGGGGCGGATGGCTACACCTTC.

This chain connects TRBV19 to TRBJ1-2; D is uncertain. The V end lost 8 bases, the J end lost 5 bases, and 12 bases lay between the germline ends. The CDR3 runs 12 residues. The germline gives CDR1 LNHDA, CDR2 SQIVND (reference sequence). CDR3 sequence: CASSIPPYGYTF. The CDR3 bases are TGTGCCAGTTCCATCCCCCCTTATGGCTACACCTTC.

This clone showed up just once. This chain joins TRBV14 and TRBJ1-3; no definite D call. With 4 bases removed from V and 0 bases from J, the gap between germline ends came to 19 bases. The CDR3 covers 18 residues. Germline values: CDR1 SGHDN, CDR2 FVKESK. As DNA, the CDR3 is TGTGCCAGCAGCCTCCTTCCCGTTGGCCATTCCTCTGGAAACACCATATATTTT. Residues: CASSLLPVGHSSGNTIYF.

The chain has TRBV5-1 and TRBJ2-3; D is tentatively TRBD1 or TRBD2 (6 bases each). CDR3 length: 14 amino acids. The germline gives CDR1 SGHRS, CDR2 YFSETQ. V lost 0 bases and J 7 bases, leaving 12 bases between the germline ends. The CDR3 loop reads CASSLEEGGYTQYF. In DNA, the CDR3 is TGCGCCAGCAGCTTGGAAGAGGGGGGCTATACGCAGTATTTT.

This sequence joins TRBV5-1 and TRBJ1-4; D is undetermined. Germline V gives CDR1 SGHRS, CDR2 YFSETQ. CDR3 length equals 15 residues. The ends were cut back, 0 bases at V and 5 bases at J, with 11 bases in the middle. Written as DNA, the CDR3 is TGCGCCAGCAGCTTGGAAATGGCCTTGAATGAAAAACTGTTTTTT. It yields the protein CASSLEMALNEKLFF.

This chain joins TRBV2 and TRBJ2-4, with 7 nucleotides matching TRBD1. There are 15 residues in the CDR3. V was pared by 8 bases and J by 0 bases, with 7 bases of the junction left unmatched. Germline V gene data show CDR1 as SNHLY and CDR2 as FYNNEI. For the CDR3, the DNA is TGTGCCAGCTCCCCGGACAGGCTAGCCAAAAACATTCAGTACTTC. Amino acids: CASSPDRLAKNIQYF.